This T cell receptor (beta chain) came from a study of T-cell memory formation after mild COVID-19. TCRdb reanalysed the 5' RACE reads using MiXCR and keeps one entry per CDR3 protein. The data show under 250,000 distinct CDR3 sequences, 9% to 10% seen once. The CDR3 spans 15 residues. The germline V and J ends were trimmed by 2 bases and 6 bases, with 13 bases remaining between them. Germline lookup yields CDR1 WSHSY and CDR2 SAAADI. Study-wide points: A second wave expanding day 15 to 37 was CD4+-biased; contracting clones were balanced. Clones which contracted sat mainly in CM and EM if CD4+, and in EMRA if CD8+. A second wave of clones peaked on day 37, and their SARS-CoV-2 specificity went unconfirmed.

As for this clonotype: The antigen is not known.

The gene calls are TRBV10-2 and TRBJ2-2; TRBD1 is a possible D gene (6 bases). The sequencing sample was made of PBMCs or a T cell subset sorted from them (not recorded which). The TCR originated in a man between 18 and 29 years old who had mild COVID-19 (a few samples of this study predate the infection). Cell type and time point are not known. In DNA, the CDR3 is TGCGCCAGCAGTGAGATGTGGGGGCCACCCGGGGAGCTGTTTTTT. Encoded protein: CASSEMWGPPGELFF.